The present T cell receptor (beta chain) was sequenced within a study of OX40 agonist ivuxolimab in advanced cancers. Study in general: Patients took ivuxolimab, an agonistic anti-OX40 (CD134) antibody. With a range of roughly 20 to 80, age averaged approximately 60 years, and 75% to 90% were male.

To note about this clone: Antigen: not known.

Peripheral blood came from all dose cohorts at three timepoints. The repertoire was sequenced with immunoSEQ multiplex PCR; TCRdb's copy has only in-frame clones and lacks some. The repertoire has about 49,000 clones, 85% of them found once; the top ten carry approximately 20%. Study results and limitations: Clonal expansion among partial responders at 0.1-3.0 mg/kg ranked near the lowest.

The CDR3 totals 16 residues. CDR1 and CDR2 (germline): SGDLS, YYNGEE. V lost 4 bases and J lost 1; bases outside the gene matches: 7. Sequenced material: CD4+ or CD8+ T cells sorted from blood, taken in a trial of the OX40 agonist ivuxolimab. The gene calls are TRBV9 and TRBJ2-5; 10 nucleotides match TRBD2. The receptor was derived from an adult with an advanced solid tumor such as melanoma, head and neck, liver or kidney cancer. The CDR3 DNA is TGTGCCAGCAGCCTTTTTAGCGGGGGGATCCAAGAGACCCAGTACTTC. Translated, it gives CASSLFSGGIQETQYF.